This T cell receptor (beta chain) was profiled in a study of CD8 T cells in ankylosing spondylitis. General observations from the study: Among TCR beta sequences, a motif of several highly homologous variants appeared characteristic of ankylosing spondylitis blood. Earlier reports found some motif variants in synovial fluid and blood in reactive arthritis.

V was pared by 1 base and J by 0 bases, with 11 bases between. Germline loops: CDR1 SGHRS, CDR2 YFSETQ. The CDR3 runs to 16 residues. Details on this clonotype: Its antigen is undetermined.

TCRdb processed the 5' RACE reads anew with MiXCR; each CDR3 protein has one entry. The profile covers fewer than 750,000 distinct CDR3 sequences, with over 15% appearing a single time and around 20% taken by the ten largest. Material: blood, either unsorted or a sorted T cell fraction (not recorded which). The chain couples TRBV5-1 to TRBJ1-3; D perhaps matches TRBD1 (5 bases). This clonotype originated in a male donor with ankylosing spondylitis. The CDR3 reads CASSLSVQDSGNTIYF. The DNA for the CDR3 is TGCGCCAGCAGCTTGTCAGTACAGGACTCTGGAAACACCATATATTTT.